The clone carrying this TCR beta chain was observed at least ten times. Its specificity is unknown. Deletions cut 7 bases from V and 7 bases from J, with 23 bases between. Germline V CDR1 and CDR2: MNHNY, SVGAGI (reference sequence). The CDR3 is 15 residues long. This entry comes from a study of neurological immune-mediated disorders. Regarding the study as a whole: The study found the most TCR clonal expansion in HTLV-1-associated myelopathy and the least in multiple sclerosis, below healthy controls.

The healthy controls volunteered at a blood bank in Maryland, USA. The unsorted libraries were generated from a total of 2 million PBMCs, which had been stored in RNAlater at -80 C. The cDNA was generated through 5'RACE incorporating 10-nucleotide random UMIs. MiXCR was run by TCRdb on the 5' RACE reads, yielding one entry per CDR3 protein. The sample has approximately 77,000 distinct CDR3 sequences, around 9.9% seen once. Sequences were obtained from PBMCs. The chain combines TRBV6-6 with TRBJ2-7; no clear D. The source of this sequence is a man over 45 in good health. CDR3 DNA: TGTGCCAGCACCAACAACCACCTCAACCTCGGAGAGCAGTACTTC. This gives the protein CASTNNHLNLGEQYF.